The 5 T cell receptor beta chains listed next were all sequenced from one sample in a study of cytotoxic CD8 clonotypes in ibrutinib-treated CLL (dated by TCRdb to the early 2020s). The receptor library was made with the immunoSEQ multiplex PCR assay. Entries here come from immuneACCESS through TCRdb and include only in-frame sequences with V and J called. Some clones fail to appear in such tables; in the studies checked, an unresolved V gene covers under half of the shortfall, and the cause of the remainder is unknown. This sample comprises hundreds of thousands of clones, roughly 80% of them detected only once. The ten biggest clones cover approximately 7% of the sample. Sequences were derived from PBMCs, sampled before ibrutinib treatment. The receptors stem from a human donor with chronic lymphocytic leukemia.

The gene calls are TRBV5-8 and TRBJ1-2; tentative D call: TRBD1 (5 bases). Germline V lookup: CDR1 SGHTS, CDR2 YDEGEE. The CDR3 has 15 amino acids. Between the trimmed V and J ends, which lost 4 bases and 4 bases, there was a span of 17 bases. The CDR3 DNA sequence: TGTGCCAGCAGCGGGGGGTCAGGGCGTGGCTATGGCTACACCTTC. Protein product: CASSGGSGRGYGYTF.

The V and J genes are TRBV18 and TRBJ1-2, with D uncertain. The CDR3 sequence is 13 residues long. Germline values: CDR1 KGHSH, CDR2 LQKENI. Deletions cut 1 base from V and 6 bases from J, with 9 bases between. DNA of the CDR3: TGTGCCAGCTCACCACGGGCGAGGGATGGCTACACCTTC. Residues: CASSPRARDGYTF.

The chain links TRBV7-2 to TRBJ2-4; 7 bases match TRBD2. V shed 1 base, J shed 1 base, and the junction held 10 bases outside the gene matches. Germline V gives CDR1 SGHTA, CDR2 FQGNSA. The CDR3 extends over 18 amino acids. Here the CDR3 DNA reads TGTGCCAGCAGCTTAGTGGTGGGACTATTAGGGGCCAAAAACATTCAGTACTTC. Protein sequence: CASSLVVGLLGAKNIQYF. The variable domain in full, with the rest retrieved from reference TRBV7-2 and TRBJ2-4, is GAGVSQSPSNKVTEKGKDVELRCDPISGHTALYWYRQSLGQGLEFLIYFQGNSAPDKSGLPSDRFSAERTGGSVSTLTIQRTQQEDSAVYLCASSLVVGLLGAKNIQYFGAGTRLSVL.

The chain uses TRBV5-6 and TRBJ1-5; D is possibly TRBD1 (6 bases). Trimming took off 6 bases at V and 1 base at J, with 14 bases between the two ends. CDR3 length: 15 amino acids. The V gene's germline CDR1 is SGHDT and CDR2 YYEEEE. The CDR3 bases are TGTGCCAGCACGAGAGGGGGGGTCAGCAATCAGCCCCAGCATTTT. Translation gives CASTRGGVSNQPQHF.

The chain employs TRBV30 and TRBJ1-1; 8 bases are shared with TRBD1. V trimming: 5 bases; J trimming: 5 bases; junction bases outside the gene matches: 4. The germline gives CDR1 GTSNPN, CDR2 SVGIG (reference sequence). CDR3 length: 12 amino acids. In DNA, the CDR3 is TGTGCCTGGGACAGGGGTGCAACTGAAGCTTTCTTT. This encodes CAWDRGATEAFF.